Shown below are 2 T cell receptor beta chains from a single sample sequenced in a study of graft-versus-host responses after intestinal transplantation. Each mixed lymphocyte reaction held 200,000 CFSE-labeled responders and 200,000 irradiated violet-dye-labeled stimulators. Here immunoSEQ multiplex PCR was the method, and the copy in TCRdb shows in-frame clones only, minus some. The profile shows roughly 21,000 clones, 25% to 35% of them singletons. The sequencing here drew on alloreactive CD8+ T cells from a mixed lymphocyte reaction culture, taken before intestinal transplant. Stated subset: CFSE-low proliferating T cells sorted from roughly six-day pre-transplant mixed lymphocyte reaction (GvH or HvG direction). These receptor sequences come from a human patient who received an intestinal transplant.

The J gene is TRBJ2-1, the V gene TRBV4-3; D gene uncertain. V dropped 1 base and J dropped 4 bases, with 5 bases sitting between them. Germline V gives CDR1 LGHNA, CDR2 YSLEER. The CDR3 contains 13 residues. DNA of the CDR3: TGCGCCAGCAGCCAAGCGCCTTACAATGAGCAGTTCTTC. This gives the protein CASSQAPYNEQFF.

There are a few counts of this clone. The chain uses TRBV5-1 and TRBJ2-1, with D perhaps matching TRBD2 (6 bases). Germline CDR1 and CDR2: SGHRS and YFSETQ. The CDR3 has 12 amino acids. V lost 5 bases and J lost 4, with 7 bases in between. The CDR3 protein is CASRGGYNEQFF. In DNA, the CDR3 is TGCGCCAGCAGGGGGGGTTACAATGAGCAGTTCTTC.